This T cell receptor (beta chain) came from a study of radiotherapy plus CTLA-4 blockade in lung cancer. At the level of the study: Patients showed objective responses in about 18% of cases and disease control in about 30%. Study-wide findings and caveats: Clones derived from tumor TCRs expanded in blood after radiotherapy plus ipilimumab. Increased serum interferon-beta after radiation also reportedly predicted response strongly.

Concerning this clone itself: Antigen specificity is unknown.

Repertoires were generated with immunoSEQ multiplex PCR, while TCRdb's copy carries only in-frame clones and drops some. The sample has 80,000 or so clones; around 78% are singletons. This CDR3 has 15 residues. V was pared by 4 bases and J by 5 bases, with 17 bases between. CDR1 is SGHNT, CDR2 YENEEA, per germline. The sequencing here drew on peripheral blood, taken from a patient treated with radiotherapy plus ipilimumab. The clonotype originates from a human donor with non-small cell lung cancer who had a partial response to radiotherapy plus ipilimumab. Some clones in this sample may be carry-over from other donors' samples. The V gene is TRBV11-3, the J gene TRBJ1-1; TRBD1 is a possible D gene (5 bases). Here the CDR3 reads CASSSRGGGRTEAFF. For the CDR3, the DNA is TGTGCCAGCAGCTCTCGCGGCGGGGGGAGGACTGAAGCTTTCTTT. Drawing the rest from reference TRBV11-3 and TRBJ1-1, the complete variable domain is EAGVVQSPRYKIIEKKQPVAFWCNPISGHNTLYWYLQNLGQGPELLIRYENEEAVDDSQLPKDRFSAERLKGVDSTLKIQPAELGDSAVYLCASSSRGGGRTEAFFGQGTRLTVV.